This TCR beta chain was observed in a study of cytotoxic CD8 clonotypes in ibrutinib-treated CLL. Across the study: Each sample contained, on average, roughly 260,000 productive templates and roughly 96,000 productive rearrangements.

The protocol was immunoSEQ multiplex PCR, while the TCRdb copy is restricted to in-frame clones and leaves out a portion. The sample consists of 60,000 or so clones, 57% of them appearing once. Germline V lookup: CDR1 SNHLY, CDR2 FYNNEI. Trimming stripped 6 bases from V and 3 bases from J, with 18 bases between. The CDR3 has 15 residues. The sequence derives from a human donor with chronic lymphocytic leukemia. The chain links TRBV2 to TRBJ2-7, with D perhaps matching TRBD2 (6 bases). The material sequenced was PBMCs, taken after 12 months of ibrutinib treatment. CDR3 loop: CASSPGDGNYYEQYF. The CDR3 DNA reads TGTGCCAGCAGCCCGGGAGATGGGAACTACTACGAGCAGTACTTC.